The clone carrying this T cell receptor beta chain showed up just a few times. What it recognizes is unknown. These data are taken from a study of post-analysis software for immune sequencing data. As for the study in general: Relapsing-remitting, secondary progressive and progressive-relapsing multiple sclerosis were all included among the disease courses. Findings of the study overall: Controls significantly exceeded multiple sclerosis patients in normalized Chao1 diversity. Higher frequency in patients than in controls was seen for roughly 5 TRBV segments, with TRBV5-6, TRBV5-1 and TRBV20-1 among them. Under the F measure, samples that were prepared in one batch clustered strongly together.

The CDR3 consists of 15 residues. Trimming stripped 6 bases from V and 2 bases from J, with 15 bases between. Germline V CDR1 and CDR2: PRHDT, FYEKMQ (reference sequence). The TCR beta cDNA libraries carried unique molecular identifiers. In TCRdb, the PCR reads were re-called with MiXCR into one record per CDR3 protein. The table shows roughly 700,000 distinct CDR3 sequences, with 25% to 30% occurring only once. Sequenced sample: blood. V and J are TRBV13 and TRBJ2-3; D may match TRBD1 or TRBD2 (6 bases each). This clonotype was obtained from a girl between 5 and 17 years old with multiple sclerosis. The CDR3 sequence: CASRAAGQITDTQYF. The CDR3 region has the DNA TGTGCCAGCAGGGCCGCGGGACAAATCACAGATACGCAGTATTTT.